This T cell receptor (beta chain) was retrieved from a study of human T cells and chemical hapten exposure. Study results and caveats: High-frequency TCRs, those above 1 in 1000, stayed the same after DPC sensitization.

Library construction involved attaching unique molecular identifiers to individual cDNA molecules, which allowed quantitative, reproducible TCR counting. TCRdb processed the RACE reads anew with MiXCR; each CDR3 protein has one entry. The sample records 250,000 or so distinct CDR3 sequences, roughly 7.7% being singletons. Germline CDR1 and CDR2: MDHEN and SYDVKM. The CDR3 extends over 13 amino acids. With 7 bases removed from V and 2 bases from J, the gap between germline ends came to 10 bases. As for time point: pre-sensitization, week 0. Treatment reported: therapeutic diphenylcyclopropenone sensitization with weekly scalp DPC. Concerning this clonotype itself: The antigen is not known.

This material consisted of whole blood, taken in connection with sensitization to the hapten diphenylcyclopropenone (DPC). This chain connects TRBV28 to TRBJ2-3; D gene uncertain. This TCR derives from a man younger than 35 with alopecia areata. Some clones in this sample may be carry-over from other donors' samples. CDR3 DNA: TGTGCCAGCACCTTGGACGACACAGATACGCAGTATTTT. Translated, it gives CASTLDDTDTQYF.